Following are 30 T cell receptor beta chains from one sample sequenced in a study of spatial heterogeneity in lung cancer. The time point was: blood at routine non-recurrence follow-up after resection. MiXCR, run by TCRdb on the 5' RACE reads, gives a single entry per CDR3 protein. Here the sample spans 100,000 to 120,000 distinct CDR3 sequences, less than 14% being singletons. Material: PBMCs, obtained at follow-up. These TCRs come from a female donor with early-stage non-small cell lung cancer.

This clonotype was seen repeatedly, ten times or more. The chain recombines TRBV6-2 or TRBV6-3 with TRBJ1-1, with 7 bases aligning to TRBD1. Germline loops: CDR1 MNHEY, CDR2 SVGEGT. Trimming took 8 bases from V and 9 from J; bases not matched to a gene: 15. The length of the CDR3 is 14 residues. The CDR3, as DNA: TGTGCCAGCGCCCAGTGGCAGGGGGACCCAAAAGCTTTCTTT. Its translation is CASAQWQGDPKAFF.

This clonotype has a handful of counts. This chain connects TRBV20-1 to TRBJ1-5; possibly TRBD1 for D (5 bases). Per germline, CDR1 DFQATT and CDR2 SNEGSKA (reference sequence). Trimming cost V 6 bases and J 9 bases, with 15 bases left between them. The CDR3 totals 12 residues. The CDR3 reads CSAQHVTGPQHF. CDR3 coding DNA: TGCAGTGCCCAACACGTCACAGGGCCCCAGCATTTT.

This clonotype has more than one count but fewer than ten. V and J are TRBV30 and TRBJ1-5; D is uncertain. This CDR3 is 13 amino acids long. Trimming left V 1 base short and J 6 bases short, with 10 bases between. CDR1 and CDR2 (germline): GTSNPN, SVGIG (reference sequence). CDR3 residues: CAWSEGPSQPQHF. DNA of the CDR3: TGTGCCTGGAGTGAAGGGCCCAGTCAGCCCCAGCATTTT.

The sample holds many counts of this clonotype. In nucleotides, the CDR3 is TGTGCCAGCAGCCCGTTCACCCCGCAATCTAATGAAAAACTGTTTTTT. The encoded protein is CASSPFTPQSNEKLFF. This chain uses TRBV6-5 with TRBJ1-4; D unclear. CDR1 is MNHEY and CDR2 is SVGAGI in the germline V gene. V lost 6 bases and J lost 3, with 17 bases in between. This CDR3 is built from 16 residues.

CDR3 loop: CATSEATLQETQYF. The DNA for the CDR3 is TGTGCCACCAGTGAGGCCACGCTCCAAGAGACCCAGTACTTC. The chain couples TRBV24-1 to TRBJ2-5; no definite D call. Germline V lookup: CDR1 KGHDR, CDR2 SFDVKD. V shed 4 bases and J shed 1 base, with 9 bases lying between them. This CDR3 has 14 residues.

V gene TRBV29-1 combines with J gene TRBJ1-5; no reliable D call. This CDR3 is 14 amino acids long. Germline CDR1 and CDR2: SQVTM and ANQGSEA. V dropped 1 base and J dropped 4 bases, with 11 bases sitting between them. The CDR3 loop reads CSVEGSEENQPQHF. The CDR3 region has the DNA TGCAGCGTTGAAGGATCGGAGGAAAATCAGCCCCAGCATTTT.

This clonotype was detected only a few times. The rearrangement links TRBV7-8 to TRBJ1-4; D may be TRBD1 (6 bases). The V and J ends lost 5 bases and 0 bases respectively, with 13 bases between them. The CDR3 length is 16 residues. CDR1 is SGHVS and CDR2 is FQNEAQ in the germline V gene. The CDR3 DNA sequence: TGTGCCAGCAGCGGTAAAGGACAGTCAACTAATGAAAAACTGTTTTTT. It translates to CASSGKGQSTNEKLFF.

Only a few counts were recorded for this clonotype. The J gene is TRBJ2-7, the V gene TRBV5-8; TRBD1 matches 8 bases. V was clipped by 3 bases and J by 3 bases; unmatched bases: 8. Germline CDR1 SGHTS, CDR2 YDEGEE. The CDR3 is 15 residues long. DNA of the CDR3: TGTGCCAGCAGCTGGGACAGGCGTCCTAACTACGAGCAGTACTTC. This translates into CASSWDRRPNYEQYF.

This clonotype is labeled as medium-sized. The gene calls are TRBV20-1 and TRBJ2-2; 8 positions agree with TRBD1. Germline V gene data show CDR1 as DFQATT and CDR2 as SNEGSKA (reference sequence). CDR3 length: 13 amino acids. The trim removed 3 bases at V and 6 bases at J, leaving 3 bases unmatched. The CDR3 DNA reads as TGCAGTGCTAGGGACAGGGAAGCCGGGGAGCTGTTTTTT. Its protein is CSARDREAGELFF.

J is TRBJ2-3 and V is TRBV20-1; D ambiguous. Between the trimmed V and J ends, which lost 4 bases and 0 bases, there was a span of 20 bases. CDR1 is DFQATT, CDR2 SNEGSKA, per germline (reference sequence). The CDR3 is 17 residues long. For the CDR3, the DNA is TGCAGTGCTACGGTTTTAGATTCTGGCCCAAGCACAGATACGCAGTATTTT. It encodes CSATVLDSGPSTDTQYF.

This clonotype has at least ten counts. DNA for the CDR3: TGTGCCAGCAGCCCCTCTAGGTTAGGTGAGCAGTTCTTC. Translation gives CASSPSRLGEQFF. This rearrangement joins TRBV3-1 to TRBJ2-1, with D hard to call. The CDR3 has 13 amino acids. CDR1 is LGHDT and CDR2 is YNNKEL in the germline V gene (reference sequence). Trimming took 4 bases from V and 9 from J, leaving 13 bases between them.

The V call is TRBV6-5, the J call TRBJ1-4; TRBD1 matches at 7 bases. Looked up from germline, CDR1 is MNHEY and CDR2 is SVGAGI. This CDR3 contains 15 residues. The V and J ends lost 7 bases and 8 bases, in that order; junction bases with no gene match: 13. The CDR3 loop is CASKANRGSFEKLFF. CDR3 nucleotides: TGTGCCAGCAAAGCTAACAGGGGATCTTTCGAAAAACTGTTTTTT.

In its sample, this clonotype was seen a few times. The CDR3 protein is CASSQYRDSQPQHF. Here the CDR3 DNA reads TGTGCCAGCAGCCAGTACAGGGACAGTCAGCCCCAGCATTTT. The gene calls are TRBV3-1 and TRBJ1-5; TRBD1 matches at 7 bases. The germline V gene encodes CDR1 LGHDT and CDR2 YNNKEL (reference sequence). The CDR3 has 14 amino acids. Trimming removed 3 bases from V and 6 bases from J; junction bases left unmatched: 5.

The chain uses TRBV24-1 and TRBJ2-3; perhaps TRBD1 as D (5 bases). V gave up 6 bases and J gave up 1 base, with 16 bases separating them. Germline assignment: CDR1 KGHDR and CDR2 SFDVKD. CDR3 size: 16 residues. CDR3 loop: CATSKIRAAGTDTQYF. Here the CDR3 DNA reads TGTGCCACCAGTAAGATCAGGGCGGCCGGCACAGATACGCAGTATTTT.

This clonotype came up many times. The rearrangement links TRBV4-2 to TRBJ1-4; no reliable D call. There are 15 residues in the CDR3. The V gene's germline CDR1 is LGHNA and CDR2 YNFKEQ. Trimming cost V 0 bases and J 5 bases, with 10 bases left between them. The CDR3 region is CASSQETQVNEKLFF. DNA of the CDR3: TGTGCCAGCAGCCAAGAGACCCAGGTCAATGAAAAACTGTTTTTT.

The rearrangement joins TRBV4-1 to TRBJ1-5, with a weak D call TRBD1 (6 bases). The CDR3 covers 14 residues. Per the germline V gene, CDR1 is MGHRA and CDR2 is YSYEKL. V was clipped by 4 bases and J by 3 bases, with 10 bases between them. This CDR3 is CASSLTGNNQPQHF. DNA for the CDR3: TGCGCCAGCAGCCTTACAGGGAACAATCAGCCCCAGCATTTT.

The chain combines TRBV7-2 with TRBJ2-6, with D possibly TRBD1 on 6 matching bases. Germline V gene data show CDR1 as SGHTA and CDR2 as FQGNSA. V was cut by 5 bases and J by 2 bases, with 10 bases left in between. The CDR3 consists of 15 residues. The CDR3 DNA is TGTGCCAGCAGCGCACAGGGTGCTGGGGCCAACGTCCTGACTTTC. It specifies CASSAQGAGANVLTF.

The CDR3: CSARRGRKEKLFF. CDR3 DNA: TGCAGTGCTCGCAGGGGGCGCAAGGAAAAACTGTTTTTT. V usage is TRBV20-1 and J usage is TRBJ1-4; 8 positions match TRBD1. V was clipped by 5 bases and J by 8 bases; unmatched bases: 7. CDR1 and CDR2 (germline): DFQATT, SNEGSKA (reference sequence). This CDR3 has 13 amino acids.

This clonotype was observed a handful of times. The chain combines TRBV27 with TRBJ2-7; either TRBD1 or TRBD2 may supply D (5 bases each). V was shortened by 8 bases and J by 0 bases, with 5 bases between the two germline ends. Per germline, CDR1 MNHEY and CDR2 SMNVEV (reference sequence). The CDR3 runs 11 residues. The CDR3 loop is CASGGSYEQYV. The CDR3 DNA follows: TGTGCCAGCGGGGGCTCCTACGAGCAGTACGTC.

This chain joins TRBV19 and TRBJ1-5; TRBD1 aligns across 8 bases. This CDR3 has 14 amino acids. Germline-derived CDR1 and CDR2 are LNHDA and SQIVND (reference sequence). V lost 7 bases, J lost 5 bases, and 7 bases stayed unmatched. CDR3 DNA sequence: TGTGCCAGTACAGGACAGGGATCTTATCAGCCCCAGCATTTT. It yields the protein CASTGQGSYQPQHF. The full variable domain, completed using reference TRBV19 and TRBJ1-5, is DGGITQSPKYLFRKEGQNVTLSCEQNLNHDAMYWYRQDPGQGLRLIYYSQIVNDFQKGDIAEGYSVSREKKESFPLTVTSAQKNPTAFYLCASTGQGSYQPQHFGDGTRLSIL.

The sample holds a few counts of this clonotype. This chain uses TRBV12-5 with TRBJ2-3; 14 bases are shared with TRBD2. J gave up 5 bases and V 9 bases, and 4 bases lay outside the gene matches. Germline CDR1 and CDR2: LGHNT and FRNRAP. The CDR3 consists of 14 residues. The CDR3 loop is CASGTSGRGDTQYF. In DNA, the CDR3 is TGTGCTAGCGGGACTAGCGGGAGAGGAGATACGCAGTATTTT.

This clonotype came up a few times. The CDR3 sequence: CASSWTSGVGNEQFF. DNA for the CDR3: TGTGCCAGCTCCTGGACTAGCGGGGTGGGTAATGAGCAGTTCTTC. The J gene is TRBJ2-1, the V gene TRBV11-1, with 12 positions matching TRBD2. The CDR3 consists of 15 residues. With V trimmed by 8 bases and J by 7 bases, 9 bases remained unmatched. Germline assignment: CDR1 SGHAT and CDR2 FQDESV (reference sequence). The full variable domain, its missing parts supplied by reference TRBV11-1 and TRBJ2-1, is EAEVAQSPRYKITEKSQAVAFWCDPISGHATLYWYRQILGQGPELLVQFQDESVVDDSQLPKDRFSAERLKGVDSTLKIQPAELGDSAMYLCASSWTSGVGNEQFFGPGTRLTVL.

This clonotype was picked up a small number of times. V is TRBV24-1 and J is TRBJ2-7; TRBD1 aligns across 8 bases. CDR3 length: 14 residues. Looked up from germline, CDR1 is KGHDR and CDR2 is SFDVKD. V lost 4 bases, J lost 5 bases, and 6 bases stayed unmatched. CDR3 nucleotides: TGTGCCACCAGTGACCGGACAGGGCGCCACGAGCAGTACTTC. Translated, it gives CATSDRTGRHEQYF.

This clonotype was seen more than once but under ten times. V and J are TRBV19 and TRBJ2-1, with 9 bases fitting TRBD2. CDR3 length: 17 residues. The ends lost 5 bases at V and 8 bases at J; junction bases unmatched: 16. Germline CDR1 and CDR2: LNHDA and SQIVND (reference sequence). The CDR3 loop reads CASSPLAGVGVWDEQFF. In DNA form, the CDR3 reads TGTGCCAGTAGTCCTTTAGCGGGAGTGGGGGTGTGGGATGAGCAGTTCTTC.

As DNA, the CDR3 is TGTGCCACCAGTACACTAGTAGCAGATACGCAGTATTTT. As protein: CATSTLVADTQYF. The V and J genes are TRBV24-1 and TRBJ2-3; possibly TRBD2 for D (5 bases). This CDR3 has 13 amino acids. V shed 6 bases and J shed 4 bases, with 10 bases lying between them. Per germline, CDR1 KGHDR and CDR2 SFDVKD.

The table lists this clonotype with many counts. This rearrangement joins TRBV7-2 to TRBJ2-3; D assignment may be TRBD1 or TRBD2 (5 bases each). This CDR3 is built from 12 residues. V gave up 5 bases and J gave up 7 bases, with 10 bases separating them. Germline V gives CDR1 SGHTA, CDR2 FQGNSA. This chain's CDR3 is CASSLPGHTQYF. The DNA of the CDR3 is TGTGCCAGCAGCCTACCGGGGCATACGCAGTATTTT.

V usage is TRBV30 and J usage is TRBJ2-1; a possible D gene is TRBD2 (5 bases). Germline V gene lookup returns CDR1 GTSNPN and CDR2 SVGIG (reference sequence). The CDR3 contains 15 residues. Deletions cut 0 bases from V and 0 bases from J, with 9 bases between. As DNA, the CDR3 is TGTGCCTGGAGTGTAAGCGGAAGCTCCTACAATGAGCAGTTCTTC. Amino acids: CAWSVSGSSYNEQFF.

This clonotype was recorded at least ten times. The rearrangement links TRBV27 to TRBJ2-1; D possibly corresponds to TRBD1 (5 bases). In germline, CDR1 is MNHEY, CDR2 SMNVEV (reference sequence). The CDR3 spans 13 residues. V lost 2 bases, J lost 6 bases, and 8 bases lay in between. CDR3 sequence (DNA): TGTGCCAGCAGTTTAGGGGCTTTCAATGAGCAGTTCTTC. This gives the protein CASSLGAFNEQFF.

This clonotype was seen many times. This rearrangement joins TRBV19 to TRBJ1-2; possible D gene TRBD1, 6 bases. The CDR3 runs 15 residues. The V end lost 2 bases, the J end lost 1 base, and 11 bases lay between the germline ends. The germline V gene encodes CDR1 LNHDA and CDR2 SQIVND (reference sequence). CDR3 nucleotides: TGTGCCAGTAGTATACGCGGGGGCCGTAACTATGGCTACACCTTC. It translates to CASSIRGGRNYGYTF.

This clonotype was counted only a few times. The chain joins TRBV15 to TRBJ2-5, with 7 bases identical to TRBD1. The CDR3 spans 12 residues. Trimming at V came to 4 bases and at J to 5 bases, leaving 1 base not matched to a gene. Per the germline V gene, CDR1 is LNHNV and CDR2 is YYDKDF (reference sequence). The CDR3 loop reads CATSTRGETQYF. In nucleotides, the CDR3 is TGTGCCACCAGCACCAGGGGGGAGACCCAGTACTTC.